The text below deals with one T cell receptor (beta chain). Its antigen is not known. Clones were read by immunoSEQ multiplex PCR, and TCRdb kept only the in-frame ones, dropping some. The table shows about 40,000 clones, with 70% to 90% occurring only once. This sample is part of a study of OX40 agonist ivuxolimab in advanced cancers. As for the study in general: The dose-escalation cohort was around 83% male, with a mean age of approximately 62 years, ranging about 23 to 90. Three patients responded partially, comprising one with hepatocellular carcinoma and two with cutaneous melanoma.

Study conclusions and caveats: Clones of CD4+ and CD8+ blood T cells grew by week 6 at doses of 0.1 to 3.0 mg/kg. Expanded clones tended on average to be more numerous among CD8+ T cells than CD4+.

The CDR3 covers 15 residues. V lost 3 bases, J lost 4 bases, and 4 bases stayed unmatched. The germline CDR1 and CDR2 sequences are SGDLS and YYNGEE. The material was CD4+ or CD8+ T cells sorted from blood, obtained in a trial of the OX40 agonist ivuxolimab. The V and J genes are TRBV9 and TRBJ2-1; 10 bases agree with TRBD1. This clonotype was sampled from an adult with an advanced solid tumor such as melanoma, head and neck, liver or kidney cancer. Here the CDR3 reads CASSADRGRYNEQFF. CDR3 DNA: TGTGCCAGCAGCGCCGACAGGGGGCGATACAATGAGCAGTTCTTC.